This record concerns one T cell receptor (beta chain) sequence. Its cognate antigen has yet to be identified. Base qualities are not provided; no much larger clone lies one nucleotide away. The donors belonged to the validation cohort of approximately 130 subjects, which was separate from the 666-subject first cohort. The CDR3 numbers 15 residues from cysteine through phenylalanine. The read is trimmed to its CDR3 DNA, 45 bases read in frame from base 1. The germline V gene sets CDR1 to WSHSY and CDR2 to SAAADI. The germline V and J ends show losses of 2 bases and 7 bases respectively, and no gene match explains 3 bases of the junction. Library preparation employed the immunoSEQ multiplex PCR assay. In the original analysis: A statistical classification framework was developed to diagnose cytomegalovirus status using the catalog of TCR beta chain sequences. The table was pulled from immuneACCESS by TCRdb, which kept in-frame rearrangements only. Such tables lose some clones; where checked, under half of the loss comes from unresolved V genes, and the rest has no known cause. That table supplies the V and J calls and clone size; D and trimming were determined from the DNA. The sample includes approximately 130,000 clones, with over 85% observed a single time. The biggest ten clones account for about 1.9% of the sample.

The data derive from a study of cytomegalovirus exposure and HLA in healthy donors (dated by TCRdb to the late 2010s). A note on the overall study: According to a later analysis, the 110 or so validation repertoires were produced on the same platform as the roughly 600 repertoires of the first cohort. The study was designed to test whether signatures of past pathogen exposure could be identified by cataloging public T cell receptors. To predict cytomegalovirus infection status, the study brought together high-throughput TCR immunosequencing, statistical association of individual TCRs with disease status, and machine learning. Besides the first cohort of roughly 700 subjects, a separate validation cohort made up of 120 different subjects was used.

The investigation overall reported the following: In vitro tests confirmed that a few of the cytomegalovirus-associated TCR beta chains recognize cytomegalovirus antigens. The study listed 164 TCR beta chains as associated with cytomegalovirus. A later analysis lacked HLA typing for the validation cohort, so it scored co-occurrence in that cohort across all 120 or so repertoires. While some public TCRs were present in many individuals, most TCR sequences turned up only very rarely across donors. In both the original and validation cohorts, the classifier was reported to diagnose cytomegalovirus status with high specificity and sensitivity. Subsequent analysis determined that TCRs grouped into clusters in the first cohort also showed a tendency toward co-occurrence across the 90 to 150 validation repertoires, and approximately 94% of cluster scores exceeded 0. The authors suggested that the approach could potentially be generalized to other disease states and immunological phenotypes.

The V gene is TRBV10-2 and the J gene is TRBJ2-1; TRBD2 fits 12 bases in the junction. The TCR comes from a young woman in good health and CMV-seronegative. The sample consisted of PBMCs. The CDR3 is CASSERTSGINEQFF. The nucleotide sequence is TGCGCCAGCAGTGAGCGGACTAGCGGGATAAATGAGCAGTTCTTC.